Below, one TCR beta chain is given with its context. Its antigen is not identified. This entry is derived from a study of beta chain features in type 1 diabetes. Notes on the study in general: Patients' naive, central memory and regulatory TCRB repertoires appeared more alike than those of healthy donors. PCR, the amplification step, might favor shorter templates, equally in patients and controls. TCRB CDR3 length was moderately but significantly reduced in all four CD4+ subsets of Type 1 diabetes patients.

The V gene lost 0 bases and the J gene lost 8 bases, with 10 bases spanning the gap. The CDR3 extends over 13 amino acids. The V gene's germline CDR1 is SGHDN and CDR2 FVKESK. The sequenced template was cDNA made from the entire isolated RNA. Regulatory, naive and central memory T cell samples averaged approximately 3.9 million reads. Using immunoSEQ multiplex PCR, the repertoire was profiled, and TCRdb retains in-frame clones only, with some absent. The sample contains tens of thousands of clones, about 47% of which appear only once. The sample comprised Tregs from blood. The rearrangement links TRBV14 to TRBJ1-2, with D unresolved. The TCR sequence derives from a woman aged 40-49 years with type 1 diabetes. In DNA form, the CDR3 reads TGTGCCAGCAGCCAAGATCTGAGGCGCGGCTACACCTTC. It encodes CASSQDLRRGYTF. The whole variable domain, filled in from reference TRBV14 and TRBJ1-2, reads EAGVTQFPSHSVIEKGQTVTLRCDPISGHDNLYWYRRVMGKEIKFLLHFVKESKQDESGMPNNRFLAERTGGTYSTLKVQPAELEDSGVYFCASSQDLRRGYTFGSGTRLTVV.